The 7 T cell receptor beta chains below come from one sample, sequenced in a study of T cell responses to AZD1222 COVID-19 vaccine. Data came from immunoSEQ multiplex PCR; TCRdb stores just in-frame clones and leaves some out. The sample has 100,000 to 150,000 clones, about 89% seen once. The source material was peripheral blood, sampled on day 0 of AZD1222 vaccination. Every receptor here comes from an adult in good health.

The chain links TRBV7-9 to TRBJ2-1, with D hard to call. The CDR3 is 14 amino acids. The germline gives CDR1 SEHNR, CDR2 FQNEAQ (reference sequence). The V and J ends lost 3 bases and 2 bases respectively, with 8 bases between them. In DNA form, the CDR3 reads TGTGCCAGCAGCTTGCAGATACCCTACAATGAGCAGTTCTTC. Translating it yields CASSLQIPYNEQFF.

This clone was seen only once. The chain carries TRBV28 and TRBJ1-2; D unclear. In germline, CDR1 is MDHEN, CDR2 SYDVKM. This CDR3 is built from 14 residues. Trimming cost V 2 bases and J 4 bases, with 11 bases left between them. The CDR3 bases are TGTGCCAGCAGTTTAGGCGGTTTTATCTATGGCTACACCTTC. Its protein product is CASSLGGFIYGYTF.

The chain couples TRBV11-2 to TRBJ1-1, with a possible D match to TRBD1 (6 bases). This CDR3 region has 13 residues. Germline V gene lookup returns CDR1 SGHAT and CDR2 FQNNGV. Trimming removed 5 bases from V and 2 bases from J, with 9 bases in between. CDR3 DNA: TGTGCCAGCAGCATAGGGGGAAACACTGAAGCTTTCTTT. Amino acids: CASSIGGNTEAFF.

The chain is built from TRBV5-1 and TRBJ2-5; 8 bases match TRBD1. Trimming removed 0 bases from V and 5 bases from J; junction bases left unmatched: 6. Looked up from germline, CDR1 is SGHRS and CDR2 is YFSETQ. The CDR3 is made up of 15 amino acids. The CDR3 is CASSLGDRGWETQYF. The CDR3 nucleotides are TGCGCCAGCAGCTTGGGCGACAGGGGTTGGGAGACCCAGTACTTC.

A few counts support this clone. The chain combines TRBV18 with TRBJ2-1, with 9 bases lining up with TRBD2. CDR3 size: 17 residues. The V and J ends lost 3 bases and 3 bases, in that order; junction bases with no gene match: 9. Per germline, CDR1 KGHSH and CDR2 LQKENI. The CDR3 protein is CASSPQKGGRDYNEQFF. Here the CDR3 DNA reads TGTGCCAGCTCACCCCAGAAGGGCGGGAGGGACTACAATGAGCAGTTCTTC.

The chain recombines TRBV28 with TRBJ2-1; 8 bases align to TRBD1. Germline CDR1 and CDR2: MDHEN and SYDVKM. This CDR3 comprises 13 residues. Trimming removed 6 bases from V and 8 bases from J; junction bases left unmatched: 6. CDR3 amino acids: CASSSGQDDEQFF. The DNA for the CDR3 is TGTGCCAGCAGCTCGGGACAGGACGATGAGCAGTTCTTC.

This chain connects TRBV15 to TRBJ2-7, with D possibly matching TRBD2 (5 bases). V lost 9 bases, J lost 3 bases, and 9 bases lay in between. Germline CDR1 reads LNHNV; CDR2 reads YYDKDF (reference sequence). The length of the CDR3 is 11 residues. CDR3 amino acids: CATSGFYEQYF. The DNA for the CDR3 is TGTGCCACGAGCGGATTCTACGAGCAGTACTTC.